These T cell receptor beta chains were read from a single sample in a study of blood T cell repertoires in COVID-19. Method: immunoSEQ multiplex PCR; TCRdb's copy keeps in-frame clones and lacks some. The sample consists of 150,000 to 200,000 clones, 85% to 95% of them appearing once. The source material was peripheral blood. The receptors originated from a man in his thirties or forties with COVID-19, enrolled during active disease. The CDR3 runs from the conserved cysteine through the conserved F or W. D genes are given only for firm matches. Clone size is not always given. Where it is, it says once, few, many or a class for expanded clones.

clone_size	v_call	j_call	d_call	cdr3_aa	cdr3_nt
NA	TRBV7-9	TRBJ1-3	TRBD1	CASSVTTGATSGNTIYF	TGTGCCAGCAGCGTTACGACAGGGGCGACCTCTGGAAACACCATATATTTT
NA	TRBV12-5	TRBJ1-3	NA	CASGLVQGAGNTIYF	TGTGCTAGTGGTTTGGTACAGGGAGCTGGAAACACCATATATTTT
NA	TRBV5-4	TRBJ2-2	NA	CASTVTGGGTTGELFF	TGTGCCAGCACCGTCACAGGGGGGGGAACCACCGGGGAGCTGTTTTTT
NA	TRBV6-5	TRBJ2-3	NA	CASSYYYTDTQYF	TGTGCCAGCAGTTACTATTACACAGATACGCAGTATTTT
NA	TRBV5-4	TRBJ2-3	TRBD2	CASSSTSGGATDTQYF	TGTGCCAGCAGCTCGACTAGCGGGGGGGCCACAGATACGCAGTATTTT
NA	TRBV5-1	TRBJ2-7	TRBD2	CASSLANGGYEQYF	TGCGCCAGCAGCTTGGCTAACGGGGGGTACGAGCAGTACTTC
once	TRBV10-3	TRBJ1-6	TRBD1	CAISESKQGSSPLHF	TGTGCCATCAGTGAGTCAAAACAGGGGAGTTCACCCCTCCACTTT
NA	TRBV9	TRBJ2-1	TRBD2	CASSVARGGFDEQFF	TGTGCCAGCAGCGTAGCGCGGGGGGGGTTCGATGAGCAGTTCTTC
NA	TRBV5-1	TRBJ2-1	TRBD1	CASSRNRGDYNEQFF	TGCGCCAGCAGCAGAAACAGGGGGGACTACAATGAGCAGTTCTTC
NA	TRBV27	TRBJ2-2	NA	CASSLGRGDTGELFF	TGTGCCAGCAGTTTAGGCAGGGGGGACACCGGGGAGCTGTTTTTT
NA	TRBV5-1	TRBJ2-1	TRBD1	CASTPGTVSYNEQFF	TGCGCCAGCACCCCGGGGACAGTGTCCTACAATGAGCAGTTCTTC
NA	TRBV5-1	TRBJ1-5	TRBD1	CASSPTGGPPQHF	TGCGCCAGCAGCCCGACAGGGGGCCCGCCCCAGCATTTT
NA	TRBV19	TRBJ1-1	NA	CASSIGGRGAFF	TGTGCCAGTAGTATAGGTGGCCGCGGGGCTTTCTTT
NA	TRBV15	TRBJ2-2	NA	CATSRDLVSLPGELFF	TGTGCCACCAGCAGAGATCTCGTTTCTCTCCCCGGGGAGCTGTTTTTT
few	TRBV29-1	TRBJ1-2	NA	CSVEDIAEPYYGYTF	TGCAGCGTTGAAGATATTGCAGAACCCTACTATGGCTACACCTTC
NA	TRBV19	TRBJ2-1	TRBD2	CASSIRAGGSSYNEQFF	TGTGCCAGTAGTATTCGGGCGGGGGGTAGCTCCTACAATGAGCAGTTCTTC
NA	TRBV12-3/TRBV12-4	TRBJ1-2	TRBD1	CASRRDSYGYTF	TGTGCCAGCAGAAGGGACAGCTATGGCTACACCTTC
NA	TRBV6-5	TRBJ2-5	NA	CASTAPDGTQETQYF	TGTGCCTCAACAGCTCCCGACGGCACACAAGAGACCCAGTACTTC
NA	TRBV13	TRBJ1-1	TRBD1	CASSNQGGTEAFF	TGTGCCAGCAGCAACCAGGGGGGCACTGAAGCTTTCTTT
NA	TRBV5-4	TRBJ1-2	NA	CASSLQNGGEGGYTF	TGTGCCAGCAGCTTACAAAACGGCGGCGAAGGCGGCTACACCTTC
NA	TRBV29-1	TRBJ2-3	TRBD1	CSVDETGTTDTQYF	TGCAGCGTTGATGAGACAGGGACCACAGATACGCAGTATTTT
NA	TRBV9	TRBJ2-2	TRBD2	CASSRFLAGEPDTGELFF	TGTGCCAGCAGCCGATTTCTAGCGGGGGAGCCGGACACCGGGGAGCTGTTTTTT
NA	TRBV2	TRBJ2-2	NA	CASRGDSTGTGELFF	TGTGCCAGCAGAGGGGACTCCACGGGAACCGGGGAGCTGTTTTTT
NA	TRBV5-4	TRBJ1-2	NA	CASSLGSGNSTF	TGTGCCAGCAGCCTCGGGTCAGGGAATAGCACCTTC
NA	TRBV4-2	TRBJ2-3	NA	CASSQEAGEWDTQYF	TGTGCCAGCAGCCAAGAGGCGGGCGAGTGGGATACGCAGTATTTT
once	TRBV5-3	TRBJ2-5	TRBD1	CARSSGQGVETQYF	TGTGCCAGAAGCTCGGGACAGGGTGTTGAGACCCAGTACTTC
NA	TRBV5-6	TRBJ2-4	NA	CASSYYRTGGSIQYF	TGTGCCAGCAGCTATTATCGGACAGGAGGGTCTATACAGTACTTC
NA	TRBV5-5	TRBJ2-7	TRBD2	CASSTRLAGVYEQYF	TGTGCCAGCAGCACCAGACTAGCGGGGGTCTACGAGCAGTACTTC
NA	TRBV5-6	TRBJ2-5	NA	CASSSTAAHSRGGETQYF	TGTGCCAGCAGCTCGACGGCGGCCCACTCCCGGGGTGGGGAGACCCAGTACTTC
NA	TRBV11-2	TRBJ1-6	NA	CASSLAENSPLHF	TGTGCCAGCAGCTTAGCGGAGAATTCGCCCCTCCACTTT
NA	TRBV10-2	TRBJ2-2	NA	CASSFRTNTGELFF	TGCGCCAGCAGCTTCAGGACGAACACCGGGGAGCTGTTTTTT
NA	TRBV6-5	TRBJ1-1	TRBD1	CASSPTGAEAFF	TGTGCCAGCAGTCCGACAGGGGCTGAAGCTTTCTTT
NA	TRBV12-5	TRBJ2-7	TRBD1	CASGLGTGGEQYF	TGTGCTAGTGGTTTAGGGACAGGGGGCGAGCAGTACTTC
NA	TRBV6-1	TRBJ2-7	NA	CASSELGGAAEQYF	TGTGCCAGCAGTGAACTAGGGGGGGCCGCCGAGCAGTACTTC
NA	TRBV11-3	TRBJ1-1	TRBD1	CASSPGQGNTEAFF	TGTGCCAGCAGCCCGGGACAGGGGAACACTGAAGCTTTCTTT
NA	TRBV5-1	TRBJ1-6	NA	CASSKGHDSPLHF	TGCGCCAGCAGCAAGGGACATGATTCACCCCTCCACTTT
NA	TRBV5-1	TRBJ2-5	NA	CASSLSVVQETQYF	TGCGCCAGCAGCTTGTCGGTGGTACAAGAGACCCAGTACTTC
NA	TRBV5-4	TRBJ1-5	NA	CASSLGTETYQPQHF	TGTGCCAGCAGCTTGGGGACAGAGACCTATCAGCCCCAGCATTTT
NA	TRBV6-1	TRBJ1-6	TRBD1	CASSVRTGGNSPLHF	TGTGCCAGCAGTGTTCGGACAGGGGGTAATTCACCCCTCCACTTT
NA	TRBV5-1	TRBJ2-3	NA	CATSPGGGTDTQYF	TGCGCCACTAGTCCGGGGGGCGGGACAGATACGCAGTATTTT
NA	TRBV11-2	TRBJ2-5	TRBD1	CASSSQGAIETQYF	TGTGCCAGCAGCTCGCAGGGGGCCATAGAGACCCAGTACTTC
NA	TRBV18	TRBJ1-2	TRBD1	CASSSDRDHGYTF	TGTGCCAGCTCATCCGACAGGGACCATGGCTACACCTTC
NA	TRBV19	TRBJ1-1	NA	CASRGDGHLNTEAFF	TGTGCCAGTAGGGGTGATGGACACCTGAACACTGAAGCTTTCTTT
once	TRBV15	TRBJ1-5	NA	CATSRDLVGAQPQHF	TGTGCCACCAGCAGAGATTTGGTAGGGGCCCAGCCCCAGCATTTT
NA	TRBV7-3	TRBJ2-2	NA	CASSLSGANTGELFF	TGTGCCAGCAGCTTAAGCGGGGCGAACACCGGGGAGCTGTTTTTT
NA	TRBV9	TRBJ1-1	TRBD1	CASSVPDRGNTEAFF	TGTGCCAGCAGCGTTCCAGACAGGGGAAACACTGAAGCTTTCTTT
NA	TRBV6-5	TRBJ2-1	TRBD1	CASNGQGSYNEQFF	TGTGCCAGCAATGGACAGGGCTCCTACAATGAGCAGTTCTTC